What follows are 32 T cell receptor beta chains derived from one specimen sequenced in a study of shared clonotypes between healthy human individuals. Here immunoSEQ multiplex PCR was the method, and the copy in TCRdb shows in-frame clones only, minus some. The sample contains some 1,400,000 clones, roughly 96% of which appear only once. Sequencing was performed on naive CD4+ T cells sorted from blood. Documented subset: CD45RA+ positively selected. The receptors derive from a man aged 30 to 45 in good health.

The chain is built from TRBV7-8 and TRBJ2-1; the D is unclear. The V end lost 0 bases, the J end lost 4 bases, and 10 bases lay between the germline ends. The CDR3 runs 15 residues. Germline lookup yields CDR1 SGHVS and CDR2 FQNEAQ. In nucleotides, the CDR3 is TGTGCCAGCAGCTTAGCCGCGACACTTTACAATGAGCAGTTCTTC. Translated, it gives CASSLAATLYNEQFF.

CDR3 residues: CASSILASYGYTF. The CDR3 DNA follows: TGTGCCAGTAGTATCTTGGCGTCCTATGGCTACACCTTC. This chain joins TRBV19 and TRBJ1-2; D gene uncertain. The CDR3 has 13 amino acids. Germline CDR1 is LNHDA and CDR2 is SQIVND (reference sequence). Trimming cost V 3 bases and J 4 bases, with 9 bases left between them.

This clone was seen a single time. V usage is TRBV11-3 and J usage is TRBJ2-2; either TRBD1 or TRBD2 may fit D (5 bases each). The V end was cut by 2 bases, the J end by 4 bases, with 8 bases between. Germline V gives CDR1 SGHNT, CDR2 YENEEA. This CDR3 spans 14 amino acids. CDR3 residues: CASSLHGGTGELFF. CDR3 DNA sequence: TGTGCCAGCAGCTTACATGGGGGCACCGGGGAGCTGTTTTTT.

The rearrangement joins TRBV29-1 to TRBJ2-7; D ambiguous. Trimming left V 4 bases short and J 0 bases short, with 16 bases between. CDR3 length: 15 residues. Germline CDR1 SQVTM, CDR2 ANQGSEA. The CDR3 DNA reads TGCAGCGTTGTGTATGGGCCGTACACCTCCTACGAGCAGTACTTC. This codes for CSVVYGPYTSYEQYF.

The V call is TRBV6-4, the J call TRBJ1-5, with D uncertain. The germline V and J ends were trimmed by 8 bases and 5 bases, with 13 bases remaining between them. Germline V gives CDR1 MRHNA, CDR2 SNTAGT. The CDR3 sequence is 13 residues long. The CDR3 DNA sequence: TGTGCCAGCTCCTCTGTTGTGGATCAGCCCCAGCATTTT. Residues: CASSSVVDQPQHF.

V usage is TRBV27 and J usage is TRBJ2-3, with D unclear. The CDR3 runs to 15 residues. From germline, CDR1 is MNHEY and CDR2 SMNVEV (reference sequence). Trimming removed 1 base at V and 8 bases at J, with 16 bases between. CDR3 sequence: CASSLLSRPVITQYF. The CDR3 region has the DNA TGTGCCAGCAGTTTATTATCCAGGCCTGTTATTACGCAGTATTTT.

This chain uses TRBV5-1 with TRBJ2-7; D unclear. Trimming removed 0 bases from V and 0 bases from J, with 10 bases in between. The germline V gene has CDR1 SGHRS and CDR2 YFSETQ. The CDR3 is 15 residues long. CDR3 coding DNA: TGCGCCAGCAGCTTGGGGACGTATAGCTCCTACGAGCAGTACTTC. Amino acid sequence: CASSLGTYSSYEQYF.

The J gene is TRBJ2-1, the V gene TRBV6-1; 9 nucleotides match TRBD1. This CDR3 region has 14 residues. Germline CDR1 is MNHNS and CDR2 is SASEGT. J was trimmed by 9 bases and V by 6 bases; bases with no gene match: 9. The CDR3 sequence: CASRTGGGGIEQFF. The CDR3 DNA sequence: TGTGCCAGCAGAACAGGGGGCGGTGGAATTGAGCAGTTCTTC.

This sequence joins TRBV6-5 and TRBJ2-1; 10 nucleotides agree with TRBD2. Germline lookup yields CDR1 MNHEY and CDR2 SVGAGI. V trimming: 2 bases; J trimming: 5 bases; junction bases outside the gene matches: 3. This CDR3 has 15 amino acids. CDR3: CASSYGLAEHNEQFF. As DNA, the CDR3 is TGTGCCAGCAGTTACGGACTAGCGGAACACAATGAGCAGTTCTTC.

The chain's CDR3 is CASSLSPGELFF. CDR3 sequence (DNA): TGTGCCAGCAGCTTATCCCCCGGGGAGCTGTTTTTT. The chain links TRBV7-3 to TRBJ2-2; D remains ambiguous. Germline V gene sequence: CDR1 SGHTA, CDR2 FQGTGA. CDR3 size: 12 residues. V lost 2 bases, J lost 6 bases, and 4 bases lay in between.

This chain links TRBV29-1 with TRBJ2-3; D is possibly TRBD2 (6 bases). The CDR3 sequence is 13 residues long. The germline CDR1 and CDR2 sequences are SQVTM and ANQGSEA. The V gene lost 8 bases and the J gene lost 0 bases, with 12 bases spanning the gap. DNA for the CDR3: TGCAGCCCTAGACTAGATAGCACAGATACGCAGTATTTT. Encoded protein: CSPRLDSTDTQYF.

The V gene is TRBV2, the J gene TRBJ1-2; D is unresolved. Germline V gene lookup returns CDR1 SNHLY and CDR2 FYNNEI. The CDR3 is 9 amino acids. Trimming took off 9 bases at V and 8 bases at J, with 7 bases between the two ends. The CDR3 bases are TGTGCCAGAAGGGAAGGCTACACCTTC. Protein: CARREGYTF.

This rearrangement joins TRBV5-5 to TRBJ2-7; D unclear. Germline V gene sequence: CDR1 SGHKS, CDR2 YYEKEE (reference sequence). The V gene lost 1 base and the J gene lost 2 bases, with 7 bases spanning the gap. This CDR3 comprises 13 residues. DNA of the CDR3: TGTGCCAGCAGCTTGCCGCCAGCCTACGAGCAGTACTTC. Protein sequence: CASSLPPAYEQYF.

The chain employs TRBV5-1 and TRBJ1-2; 9 bases line up with TRBD1. Germline lookup yields CDR1 SGHRS and CDR2 YFSETQ. The CDR3 sequence is 14 residues long. Trimming removed 4 bases from V and 5 bases from J; junction bases left unmatched: 6. CDR3 in amino acids: CASSKDRGRYGYTF. The DNA of the CDR3 is TGCGCCAGCAGCAAGGACAGGGGAAGATATGGCTACACCTTC.

The chain couples TRBV6-5 to TRBJ2-2, with 7 bases matching TRBD2. Germline CDR1 and CDR2: MNHEY and SVGAGI. With 4 bases clipped from V and 4 bases from J, the junction kept 9 bases outside the gene matches. The CDR3 covers 16 residues. The CDR3 nucleotides read TGTGCCAGCAGTTCGAAGGCGGGAGCTGCCACCGGGGAGCTGTTTTTT. Translating gives CASSSKAGAATGELFF.

The rearrangement links TRBV19 to TRBJ2-7; D not certain. The germline V and J ends were trimmed by 4 bases and 0 bases, with 7 bases remaining between them. The CDR3 runs to 13 residues. Germline V gene data show CDR1 as LNHDA and CDR2 as SQIVND (reference sequence). DNA of the CDR3: TGTGCCAGTAGTACGGTAAGCTCCTACGAGCAGTACTTC. Amino acid sequence: CASSTVSSYEQYF.

As for this clone: Additional DNA sequences in this sample encode the identical CDR3. The gene calls are TRBV5-1 and TRBJ1-1; a possible D gene is TRBD1 (5 bases). Germline V gives CDR1 SGHRS, CDR2 YFSETQ. The CDR3 is 15 residues long. The V end lost 0 bases, the J end lost 1 base, and 10 bases lay between the germline ends. The CDR3 region is CASSLGGTANTEAFF. The CDR3 DNA reads as TGCGCCAGCAGCTTGGGGGGGACTGCGAACACTGAAGCTTTCTTT.

As regards this clone: The same CDR3 is also encoded by other DNA sequences in this sample. This sequence joins TRBV10-1 and TRBJ2-1, with D possibly being TRBD2 (5 bases). Germline lookup yields CDR1 WNHNN and CDR2 SYGVQD (reference sequence). Deletions cut 6 bases from V and 0 bases from J, with 6 bases between. CDR3 size: 13 residues. The CDR3: CASSGDSYNEQFF. The CDR3, as DNA: TGCGCCAGCAGCGGGGACTCCTACAATGAGCAGTTCTTC.

CDR3 DNA sequence: TGTGCCTGGAGTGAGAACCCTTGGGGCGAGCAGTACTTC. Translated, it gives CAWSENPWGEQYF. The chain combines TRBV30 with TRBJ2-7; D is unresolved. The CDR3 is 13 amino acids. With 1 base removed from V and 6 bases from J, the gap between germline ends came to 13 bases. Looked up from germline, CDR1 is GTSNPN and CDR2 is SVGIG (reference sequence).

The table lists this clone with a few counts. The chain recombines TRBV5-1 with TRBJ2-5; 7 bases fit TRBD1. V shed 2 bases and J 1 base; nucleotides not matched to a gene: 5. CDR1 and CDR2 (germline): SGHRS, YFSETQ. CDR3 length: 15 amino acids. The CDR3 sequence is CASSLQGLPQETQYF. In nucleotides, the CDR3 is TGCGCCAGCAGCTTACAGGGGTTACCCCAAGAGACCCAGTACTTC.

This chain joins TRBV6-5 and TRBJ2-3, with 10 bases identical to TRBD2. With V trimmed by 2 bases and J by 2 bases, 4 bases remained unmatched. In germline, CDR1 is MNHEY, CDR2 SVGAGI. The CDR3 has 16 amino acids. CDR3 DNA: TGTGCCAGCAGTTACGGGACTAGCGCTCACACAGATACGCAGTATTTT. Protein product: CASSYGTSAHTDTQYF.

V gene TRBV29-1 combines with J gene TRBJ1-4, with no clear D. This CDR3 comprises 12 residues. The V end lost 3 bases, the J end lost 8 bases, and 10 bases lay between the germline ends. The germline V gene encodes CDR1 SQVTM and CDR2 ANQGSEA. The CDR3 coding sequence is TGCAGCGTTGACGGGATCGGCGAAAAACTGTTTTTT. It translates to CSVDGIGEKLFF.

The chain uses TRBV18 and TRBJ2-7; D unresolved. The CDR3 spans 19 residues. Germline CDR1 and CDR2: KGHSH and LQKENI. The germline V and J ends were trimmed by 6 bases and 3 bases, with 30 bases remaining between them. CDR3 sequence reads: CASSLLAPGGFQFNYEQYF. The DNA of the CDR3 is TGTGCCAGCTCGCTTTTGGCCCCTGGCGGTTTCCAGTTCAACTACGAGCAGTACTTC.

V gene TRBV19 combines with J gene TRBJ2-3; D is uncertain. Trimming removed 4 bases at V and 2 bases at J, with 19 bases between. Germline V lookup: CDR1 LNHDA, CDR2 SQIVND (reference sequence). This CDR3 comprises 17 residues. Written as DNA, the CDR3 is TGTGCCAGTAGTACCATGCCGGCAGGTCGGGTCACAGATACGCAGTATTTT. It codes for CASSTMPAGRVTDTQYF.

The V gene is TRBV6-1, the J gene TRBJ2-7, with 10 bases lining up with TRBD2. The V and J ends lost 7 bases and 3 bases, in that order; junction bases with no gene match: 3. The germline V gene encodes CDR1 MNHNS and CDR2 SASEGT. CDR3 length: 13 residues. The DNA for the CDR3 is TGTGCCAGCAATCTAGCGGGAGTCTACGAGCAGTACTTC. Translating gives CASNLAGVYEQYF.

This chain connects TRBV19 to TRBJ1-4, with D unresolved. Trimming took off 3 bases at V and 7 bases at J, with 9 bases between the two ends. CDR3 length: 13 amino acids. The germline CDR1 and CDR2 sequences are LNHDA and SQIVND (reference sequence). The CDR3 region has the DNA TGTGCCAGTAGTATTGGGCTTACTGAAAAACTGTTTTTT. This gives the protein CASSIGLTEKLFF.

This chain connects TRBV27 to TRBJ2-7; D not certain. There are 13 residues in the CDR3. Looked up from germline, CDR1 is MNHEY and CDR2 is SMNVEV (reference sequence). Between the trimmed V and J ends, which lost 5 bases and 5 bases, there was a span of 13 bases. In DNA form, the CDR3 reads TGTGCCAGCAGTCTGGTCGGTACCCACGAGCAGTACTTC. Its translation: CASSLVGTHEQYF.

This clone was observed once. The chain recombines TRBV2 with TRBJ2-3; 7 bases are a match to TRBD1. This CDR3 is built from 15 residues. The germline V gene has CDR1 SNHLY and CDR2 FYNNEI. V lost 1 base to trimming and J lost 1 base; unmatched junction nucleotides: 2. The CDR3 spells CASSEDRGGTDTQYF. The CDR3, as DNA: TGTGCCAGCAGTGAAGACAGGGGAGGCACAGATACGCAGTATTTT.

This chain connects TRBV5-5 to TRBJ2-1, with 8 bases fitting TRBD2. This CDR3 has 15 amino acids. Germline loops: CDR1 SGHKS, CDR2 YYEKEE (reference sequence). V trimming: 6 bases; J trimming: 0 bases; junction bases outside the gene matches: 5. CDR3 bases: TGTGCCAGCACCTCGGGGGGGAGCTCCTACAATGAGCAGTTCTTC. Translated, it gives CASTSGGSSYNEQFF. Filled out from reference TRBV5-5 and TRBJ2-1, the complete variable domain reads DAGVTQSPTHLIKTRGQQVTLRCSPISGHKSVSWYQQVLGQGPQFIFQYYEKEERGRGNFPDRFSARQFPNYSSELNVNALLLGDSALYLCASTSGGSSYNEQFFGPGTRLTVL.

V is TRBV28 and J is TRBJ2-7, with TRBD2 matching over 11 bases. With V trimmed by 7 bases and J by 3 bases, 2 bases remained unmatched. Per the germline V gene, CDR1 is MDHEN and CDR2 is SYDVKM. The CDR3 loop spans 13 amino acids. The CDR3 region has the DNA TGTGCCAGCACTCTAGCGGGGGGCTACGAGCAGTACTTC. It translates to CASTLAGGYEQYF.

The rearrangement uses TRBV7-9 and TRBJ2-7; a weak D match, TRBD2 (6 bases). Germline V gene lookup returns CDR1 SEHNR and CDR2 FQNEAQ (reference sequence). V dropped 5 bases and J dropped 3 bases, with 14 bases sitting between them. The CDR3 length is 14 residues. In nucleotides, the CDR3 is TGTGCCAGCAGCCTCCTAGCGCTGAACTACGAGCAGTACTTC. This sequence encodes CASSLLALNYEQYF.

The CDR3 spells CASSLPDSDTGTQYF. The CDR3 bases are TGCGCCAGCAGCTTGCCGGACTCCGATACCGGAACGCAGTATTTT. The chain recombines TRBV5-1 with TRBJ2-3; maybe TRBD2 (5 bases). This CDR3 is 15 amino acids long. CDR1 and CDR2 from the germline V gene are SGHRS and YFSETQ. Trimming stripped 1 base from V and 9 bases from J, with 18 bases between.